The clone carrying this T cell receptor (delta chain) was recorded a few times. Just one base apart from a much larger clone, this may be a read error. TCRdb redid clone calling on the reads using CATT. The sample lists under 5,000 delta-chain clones, 4% to 5% occurring once. This entry belongs to a study of gamma-delta chains in newborns, infants, children. The CDR3 is 22 amino acids. Germline CDR1 and CDR2: GEAIGNYY and EKD. The rearrangement links TRDV2 to TRDJ3, with TRDD3 matching 9 bases. The source material was blood. The receptor's source is a child who was a newborn, infant or young child, either healthy, febrile or measles-vaccinated (not recorded which). The CDR3 here is CACDTLDENWGRSSWDTLQMFF. The CDR3 bases are TGTGCCTGTGACACTTTGGATGAAAACTGGGGGAGAAGCTCCTGGGACACCCTACAGATGTTTTTC.